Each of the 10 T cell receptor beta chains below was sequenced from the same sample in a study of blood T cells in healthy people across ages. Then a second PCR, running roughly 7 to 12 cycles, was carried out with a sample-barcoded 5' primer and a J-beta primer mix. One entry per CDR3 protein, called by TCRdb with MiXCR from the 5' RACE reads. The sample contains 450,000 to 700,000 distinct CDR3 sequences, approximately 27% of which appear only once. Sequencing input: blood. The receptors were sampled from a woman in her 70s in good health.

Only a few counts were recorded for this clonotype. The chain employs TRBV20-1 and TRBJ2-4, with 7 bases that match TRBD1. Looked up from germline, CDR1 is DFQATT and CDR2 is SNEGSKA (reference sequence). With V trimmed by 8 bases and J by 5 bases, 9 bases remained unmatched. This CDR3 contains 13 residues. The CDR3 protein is CSPIHRGQNIQYF. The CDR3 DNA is TGCAGTCCGATCCACAGGGGCCAAAACATTCAGTACTTC.

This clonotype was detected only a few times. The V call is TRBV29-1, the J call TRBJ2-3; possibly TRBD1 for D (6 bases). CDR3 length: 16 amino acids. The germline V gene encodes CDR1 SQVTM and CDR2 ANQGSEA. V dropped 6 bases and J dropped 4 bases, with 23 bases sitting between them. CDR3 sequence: CSVAPIQGPGADTQYF. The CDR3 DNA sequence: TGCAGCGTCGCCCCAATACAGGGTCCCGGGGCAGATACGCAGTATTTT.

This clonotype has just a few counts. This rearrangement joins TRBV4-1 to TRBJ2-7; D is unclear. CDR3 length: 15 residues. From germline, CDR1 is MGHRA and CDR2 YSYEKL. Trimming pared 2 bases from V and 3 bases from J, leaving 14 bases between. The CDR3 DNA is TGCGCCAGCAGCCAATCGGAGAACTACGTCTACGAGCAGTACTTC. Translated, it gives CASSQSENYVYEQYF.

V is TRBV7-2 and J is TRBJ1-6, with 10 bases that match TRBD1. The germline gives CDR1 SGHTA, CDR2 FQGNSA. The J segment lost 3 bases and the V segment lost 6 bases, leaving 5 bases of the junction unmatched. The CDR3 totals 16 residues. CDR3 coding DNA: TGTGCCAGCAGTTCGACAGGGGGCTTCTATAATTCACCCCTCCACTTT. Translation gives CASSSTGGFYNSPLHF. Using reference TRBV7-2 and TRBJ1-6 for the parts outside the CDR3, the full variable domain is GAGVSQSPSNKVTEKGKDVELRCDPISGHTALYWYRQSLGQGLEFLIYFQGNSAPDKSGLPSDRFSAERTGGSVSTLTIQRTQQEDSAVYLCASSSTGGFYNSPLHFGNGTRLTVT.

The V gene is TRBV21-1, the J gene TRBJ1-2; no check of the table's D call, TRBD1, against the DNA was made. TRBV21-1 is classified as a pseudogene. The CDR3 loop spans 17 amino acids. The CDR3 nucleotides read TGTGCCAGCAGCAAAGTGGGGCCTAATAAAAAGCAGCATGGCTACACCTTC. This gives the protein CASSKVGPNKKQHGYTF.

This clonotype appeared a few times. The CDR3 reads CASGHPVRGADVDGYTF. The CDR3 DNA reads TGTGCTAGTGGTCACCCGGTGAGGGGGGCCGACGTGGATGGCTACACCTTC. The chain has TRBV12-5 and TRBJ1-2; perhaps TRBD1 as D (6 bases). The CDR3 spans 17 residues. Germline V gives CDR1 LGHNT, CDR2 FRNRAP. V was pared by 5 bases and J by 6 bases, with 25 bases between.

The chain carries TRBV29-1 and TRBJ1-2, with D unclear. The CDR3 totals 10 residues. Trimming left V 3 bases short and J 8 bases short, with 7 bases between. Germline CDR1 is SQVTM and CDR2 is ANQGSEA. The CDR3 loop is CSVDGRGYTF. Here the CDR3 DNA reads TGCAGCGTTGATGGTAGAGGCTACACCTTC.

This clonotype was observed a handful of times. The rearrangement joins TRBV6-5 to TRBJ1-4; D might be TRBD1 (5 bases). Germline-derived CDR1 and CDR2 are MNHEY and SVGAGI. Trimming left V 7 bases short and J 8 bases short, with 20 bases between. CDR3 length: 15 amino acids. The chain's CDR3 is CASTPRGVQPEKLFF. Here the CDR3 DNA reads TGTGCCAGCACTCCACGGGGGGTTCAACCCGAAAAACTGTTTTTT.

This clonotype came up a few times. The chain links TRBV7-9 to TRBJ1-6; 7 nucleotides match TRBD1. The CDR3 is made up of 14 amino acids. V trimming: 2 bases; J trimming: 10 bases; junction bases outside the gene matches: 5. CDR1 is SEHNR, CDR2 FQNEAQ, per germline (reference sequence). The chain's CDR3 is CASSLTGEESPLHF. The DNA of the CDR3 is TGTGCCAGCAGCTTAACAGGGGAAGAATCACCCCTCCACTTT. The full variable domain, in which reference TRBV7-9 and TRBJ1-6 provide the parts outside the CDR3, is DTGVSQNPRHKITKRGQNVTFRCDPISEHNRLYWYRQTLGQGPEFLTYFQNEAQLEKSRLLSDRFSAERPKGSFSTLEIQRTEQGDSAMYLCASSLTGEESPLHFGNGTRLTVT.

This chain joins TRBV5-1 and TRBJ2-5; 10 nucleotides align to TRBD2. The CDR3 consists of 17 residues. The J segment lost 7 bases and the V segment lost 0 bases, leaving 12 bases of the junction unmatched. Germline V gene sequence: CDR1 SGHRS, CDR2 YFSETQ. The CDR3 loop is CASSLVLAGGQEGTQYF. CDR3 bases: TGCGCCAGCAGCTTGGTGTTAGCGGGGGGCCAAGAAGGGACCCAGTACTTC.